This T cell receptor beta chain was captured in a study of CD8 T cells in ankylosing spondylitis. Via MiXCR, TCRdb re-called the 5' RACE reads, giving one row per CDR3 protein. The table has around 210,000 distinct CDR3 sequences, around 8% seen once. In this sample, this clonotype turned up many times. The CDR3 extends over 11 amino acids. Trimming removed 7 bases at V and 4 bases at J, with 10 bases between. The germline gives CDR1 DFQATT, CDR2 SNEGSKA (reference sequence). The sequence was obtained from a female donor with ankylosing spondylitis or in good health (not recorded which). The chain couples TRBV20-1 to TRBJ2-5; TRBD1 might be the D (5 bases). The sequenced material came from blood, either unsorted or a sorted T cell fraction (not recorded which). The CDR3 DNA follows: TGCAGTGTTGAAGGGGCAGAGACCCAGTACTTC. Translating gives CSVEGAETQYF.